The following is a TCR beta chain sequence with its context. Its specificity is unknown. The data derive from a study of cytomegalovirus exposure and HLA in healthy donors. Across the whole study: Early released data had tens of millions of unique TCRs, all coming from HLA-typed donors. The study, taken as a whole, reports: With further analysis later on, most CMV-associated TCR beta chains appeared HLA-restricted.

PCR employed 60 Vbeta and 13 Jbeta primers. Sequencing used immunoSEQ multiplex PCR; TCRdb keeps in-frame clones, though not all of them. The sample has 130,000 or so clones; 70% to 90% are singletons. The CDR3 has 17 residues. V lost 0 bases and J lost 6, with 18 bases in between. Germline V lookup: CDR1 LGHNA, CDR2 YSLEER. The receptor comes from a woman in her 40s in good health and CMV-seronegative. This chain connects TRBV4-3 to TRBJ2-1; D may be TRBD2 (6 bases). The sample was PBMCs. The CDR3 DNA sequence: TGCGCCAGCAGCCAAGATTATTGGGAGGCGTTTAGCAATGAGCAGTTCTTC. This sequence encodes CASSQDYWEAFSNEQFF.